These T cell receptor beta chains were read from a single sample in a study of blood T cell repertoires in COVID-19. Repertoires were generated with immunoSEQ multiplex PCR, while TCRdb's copy carries only in-frame clones and drops some. The sample consists of 250,000 or so clones, about 90% of them appearing once. The specimen was PBMCs or T cells enriched from blood (not recorded which). The receptors derive from a woman in her 30s with acute COVID-19. Both conserved end residues are trimmed from each CDR3.

v_gene,j_gene,len,CDR3aa
TRBV5-4,TRBJ2-1,14,ASSPGPGLDYNEQF
TRBV2,TRBJ2-7,13,ASSRTSPNAYEQY
TRBV4-2,TRBJ2-2,12,ASSQWVATGELF
TRBV7-9,TRBJ2-7,14,ASNRPGTGRQDEQY
TRBV30,TRBJ2-1,10,AWSTAGAEQF
TRBV11-2,TRBJ2-3,14,ASSPESLANSDTQY
TRBV4-1,TRBJ2-3,13,ASSHHGTATDTQY
TRBV4-1,TRBJ1-6,10,ASSQEGQPLH
TRBV12-3/TRBV12-4,TRBJ2-2,11,ASSLRQTGELF
TRBV9,TRBJ1-2,13,ASSVRDRGHDGYT
TRBV19,TRBJ2-3,13,ASRSGSGSTDTQY
TRBV5-1,TRBJ2-5,9,ASSSVETQY
TRBV4-1,TRBJ1-1,12,ASSQVLRGTEAF
TRBV3-1/TRBV3-2,TRBJ1-4,13,ASSHPVSGHEKLF
TRBV10-1,TRBJ2-3,14,ASSESSALFPDTQY
TRBV7-7,TRBJ2-3,11,ASSMVIADTQY
TRBV5-6,TRBJ1-1,12,ASSLGQTNTEAF
TRBV11-2,TRBJ2-1,15,ASSLVGSLSSYNEQF
TRBV7-2,TRBJ2-3,12,ASRPGVLADTQY
TRBV6-2/TRBV6-3,TRBJ1-5,17,ASSYSIGGDRGRNQPQH
TRBV4-1,TRBJ1-4,13,ASSTQTATNEKLF
TRBV3-1/TRBV3-2,TRBJ1-2,13,ASSDGLDPGYGYT
TRBV9,TRBJ2-2,16,ASSVVSGGPVDTGELF
TRBV11-2,TRBJ2-3,14,ASSLGLGTRSDTQY
TRBV28,TRBJ2-1,9,ASSPGLRQF
TRBV5-1,TRBJ2-5,10,ASSRYRETQY
TRBV2,TRBJ1-1,14,ASSGGDRAGNTEAF
TRBV27,TRBJ1-2,13,ASSLHRDVDYGYT
TRBV19,TRBJ2-7,13,ASRRLGQGANEQY
TRBV27,TRBJ1-1,12,ASSLSQENTEAF
TRBV4-3,TRBJ1-4,13,ASSQAPLRVEKLF
TRBV7-9,TRBJ2-7,11,ASSLVQTYEQY
TRBV7-3,TRBJ2-1,11,ASSLYRGNEQF
TRBV27,TRBJ2-1,14,ASSLTGTSGDNEQF
TRBV7-8,TRBJ1-5,12,ASSFGGEDQPQH
TRBV29-1,TRBJ2-2,14,SVEGRTGAAAGELF
TRBV7-3,TRBJ2-2,16,ASSLTGIAGGNTGELF
TRBV2,TRBJ2-3,13,ASSDWNSGRDTQY
TRBV3-1/TRBV3-2,TRBJ2-7,13,ASSQDAQGVLEQY
TRBV6-5,TRBJ1-6,11,ASSYSANSPLH
TRBV7-9,TRBJ2-5,13,ASSLGQGSQETQY
TRBV19,TRBJ2-7,11,ATQSGEPYEQY
TRBV5-4,TRBJ1-6,13,ASSPWQANNSPLH
TRBV3-1/TRBV3-2,TRBJ2-1,14,ASSQVRAGGVDEQF
TRBV5-5,TRBJ1-4,13,ASSLAGTGYEKLF
TRBV7-7,TRBJ2-3,15,ASSLGLQGGSTDTQY
TRBV11-1,TRBJ2-1,15,ASSLALGLSSYNEQF
TRBV5-1,TRBJ2-1,14,ASSPWTGGINNEQF